This TCR beta chain appears in the sequencing data of a study of Ad26.COV2.S vaccination and SARS-CoV-2 variants. This clone was seen only once. There are 12 residues in the CDR3. Germline V gene sequence: CDR1 SQVTM, CDR2 ANQGSEA. Trimming removed 4 bases from V and 1 base from J, with 7 bases in between. Method: immunoSEQ multiplex PCR; TCRdb's copy keeps in-frame clones and lacks some. The repertoire holds about 350,000 clones, with under 95% as singletons. This TCR came from a human donor who had recovered from COVID-19. Sequenced material: peripheral blood, taken after recovery from COVID-19. V and J are TRBV29-1 and TRBJ1-1; D unresolved. CDR3 DNA sequence: TGCAGCGTTGGTCTACGGAACACTGAAGCTTTCTTT. It specifies CSVGLRNTEAFF.